This TCR beta chain was obtained from a study of blood T cell repertoires in COVID-19. On the study more broadly: Samples came from the United States, Italy and Spain, spanning acute and convalescent COVID-19.

In the authors' methods: Amplification with reference gene primers provided the estimates of nucleated cell counts. TCRdb's table, derived via immunoSEQ multiplex PCR, lists solely in-frame clones and lacks some. That table supplies the V and J calls and clone size; D and trimming were determined from the DNA. The sample has 150,000 to 200,000 clones, roughly 84% seen once. Per germline, CDR1 SGHAT and CDR2 FQNNGV. V lost 5 bases to trimming and J lost 0 bases, with 16 bases between them. This CDR3 region has 17 residues. This chain uses TRBV11-2 with TRBJ2-2, with a possible D match to TRBD2 (5 bases). The TCR comes from a woman at least 80 years old with active or convalescent COVID-19. Sequencing was carried out using peripheral blood. This CDR3 is CASSPRGGFANTGELFF. The CDR3, as DNA: TGTGCCAGCAGCCCCAGAGGAGGTTTCGCGAACACCGGGGAGCTGTTTTTT.